A single sample gave rise to the 8 T cell receptor beta chains below, sequenced in a study of spatial heterogeneity in lung cancer. MiXCR, applied by TCRdb to the 5' RACE reads, yields one record per CDR3 protein. The table lists more than 75,000 distinct CDR3 sequences, approximately 20% of them singletons, with around a fifth in the top ten. The time point: blood at routine non-recurrence follow-up after resection. The material sequenced was PBMCs, taken at follow-up. These receptors were collected from a male donor with early-stage non-small cell lung cancer.

This clonotype has only a few counts. This chain connects TRBV29-1 to TRBJ1-3; 7 positions agree with TRBD1. CDR1 and CDR2 from the germline V gene are SQVTM and ANQGSEA. The junction had 0 bases not matched to a gene; V was cut back by 5 bases and J by 2 bases. The CDR3 spans 12 residues. CDR3 protein: CSVTGAGNTIYF. CDR3 coding DNA: TGCAGCGTTACAGGGGCTGGAAACACCATATATTTT.

The genes are TRBV6-6 and TRBJ2-6; tentative D call: TRBD2 (6 bases). Germline V gene sequence: CDR1 MNHNY, CDR2 SVGAGI (reference sequence). V lost 5 bases to trimming and J lost 1 base, with 12 bases between them. The CDR3 runs 16 residues. DNA for the CDR3: TGTGCCAGCAGTGCGGGACCGCAGTCTGGGGCCAACGTCCTGACTTTC. Translated, it gives CASSAGPQSGANVLTF.

The sample holds many counts of this clonotype. The chain joins TRBV2 to TRBJ2-5, with TRBD1 matching over 7 bases. From germline, CDR1 is SNHLY and CDR2 FYNNEI. The CDR3 length is 12 residues. Losses at the gene ends were 6 bases for V and 4 bases for J; bases not matched to a gene: 2. CDR3 in amino acids: CASRTGSETQYF. CDR3 DNA: TGTGCCAGCAGGACAGGGTCAGAGACCCAGTACTTC.

This clonotype turned up a few times. This rearrangement joins TRBV2 to TRBJ1-1; no clear D. Germline V lookup: CDR1 SNHLY, CDR2 FYNNEI. V was pared by 8 bases and J by 1 base, with 14 bases between. The length of the CDR3 is 14 residues. CDR3 sequence: CASRHESSNTEAFF. The DNA for the CDR3 is TGTGCCAGCCGGCATGAGTCGTCGAACACTGAAGCTTTCTTT.

J is TRBJ2-1 and V is TRBV20-1; D tentatively reads TRBD1 or TRBD2 (6 bases each). From germline, CDR1 is DFQATT and CDR2 SNEGSKA (reference sequence). The CDR3 consists of 13 residues. Trimming pared 4 bases from V and 5 bases from J, leaving 12 bases between. CDR3 in amino acids: CSAKGGGNNEQFF. CDR3 nucleotides: TGCAGTGCTAAGGGGGGAGGTAACAATGAGCAGTTCTTC.

The table lists this clonotype with a few counts. The chain has TRBV5-1 and TRBJ2-5; D unclear. Trimming shortened V by 1 base and J by 5 bases, and 6 bases separated the two germline ends. CDR1 is SGHRS, CDR2 YFSETQ, per germline. The CDR3 is 12 amino acids. The CDR3: CASSLFRETQYF. The CDR3 DNA sequence: TGCGCCAGCAGCTTGTTCCGGGAGACCCAGTACTTC.

This clonotype was recorded a few times. The chain carries TRBV18 and TRBJ2-5; the match to TRBD2 covers 9 bases. CDR3 length equals 17 residues. Germline CDR1 KGHSH, CDR2 LQKENI. V lost 0 bases to trimming and J lost 5 bases; unmatched junction nucleotides: 10. For the CDR3, the DNA is TGTGCCAGCTCACCACCGGGGCTAGCGGGGAGTGTCGAGACCCAGTACTTC. It codes for CASSPPGLAGSVETQYF.

The chain uses TRBV5-1 and TRBJ2-5; TRBD1 is a possible D gene (5 bases). Germline CDR1 is SGHRS and CDR2 is YFSETQ. V gave up 1 base and J gave up 5 bases, with 12 bases separating them. The CDR3 runs to 14 residues. CDR3 region: CASSLSTSGETQYF. As DNA, the CDR3 is TGCGCCAGCAGCTTGTCGACATCAGGGGAGACCCAGTACTTC.